This T cell receptor (beta chain) was captured in a study of shared clonotypes between healthy human individuals. The CDR3 sequence is 16 residues long. J was trimmed by 3 bases and V by 7 bases; bases with no gene match: 10. Germline V gives CDR1 LGHNA, CDR2 YNFKEQ. This clone was picked up one time. No antigen is known for it. Several immunoSEQ plates held equal portions of the genomic DNA taken from each subset. The protocol was immunoSEQ multiplex PCR, while the TCRdb copy is restricted to in-frame clones and leaves out a portion. The table shows about 2.3 million clones, with more than 80% occurring only once. Study results and caveats: The study's rarefaction showed incomplete sorted-subset sequencing despite large depth. Estimated clonotype richness was generally higher in naive than memory subsets. Sampling covered nothing but blood. Tissue TCR repertoires likely differ from those found in blood.

The chain recombines TRBV4-2 with TRBJ2-1; 9 bases match TRBD1. The receptor comes from a young man in good health. Some clones in this sample may be carry-over from other donors' samples. Sequenced material: naive CD4+ T cells from PBMCs. Subset reported: CD45RA+ positively selected. Written as DNA, the CDR3 is TGTGCCAGCACACAGGGGGCCCGTCGAGACTACAATGAGCAGTTCTTC. It encodes CASTQGARRDYNEQFF.